The present TCR beta chain was sequenced within a study of radiotherapy plus CTLA-4 blockade in lung cancer. Study-wide context: Roughly 17% of patients responded objectively, and about 30% achieved disease control. Study results and caveats: Radiotherapy with ipilimumab was followed by blood expansion of tumor-derived clones.

Focal radiation plus CTLA-4 blockade with ipilimumab was administered to patients who had chemo-refractory metastatic non-small-cell lung cancer. The data were produced by immunoSEQ multiplex PCR, yet TCRdb's version contains in-frame clones alone and is incomplete. Among approximately 34,000 clones listed, 65% to 75% were seen once. Germline V lookup: CDR1 SGHRS, CDR2 YFSETQ. V shed 0 bases and J 5 bases; nucleotides not matched to a gene: 7. The CDR3 contains 16 residues. This clone has more than one count but fewer than ten. The antigen is unknown. The clonotype originates from a human donor with non-small cell lung cancer who had stable disease on radiotherapy plus ipilimumab. The sequencing here drew on peripheral blood, taken from a patient treated with radiotherapy plus ipilimumab. The chain uses TRBV5-1 and TRBJ2-2, with 7 nucleotides matching TRBD2. The CDR3 sequence: CASSLVAGEGTGELFF. In DNA form, the CDR3 reads TGCGCCAGCAGCTTGGTGGCGGGAGAAGGTACCGGGGAGCTGTTTTTT.